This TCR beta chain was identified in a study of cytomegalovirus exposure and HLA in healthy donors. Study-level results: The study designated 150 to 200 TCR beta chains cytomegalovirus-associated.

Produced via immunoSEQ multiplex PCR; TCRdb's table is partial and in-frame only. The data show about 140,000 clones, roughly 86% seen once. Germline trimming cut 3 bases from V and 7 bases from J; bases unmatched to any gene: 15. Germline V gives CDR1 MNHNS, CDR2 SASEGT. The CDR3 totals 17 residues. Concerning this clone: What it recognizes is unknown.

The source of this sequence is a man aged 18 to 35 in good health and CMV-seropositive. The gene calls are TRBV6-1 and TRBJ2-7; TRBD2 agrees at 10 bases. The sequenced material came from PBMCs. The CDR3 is CASSDLIAGGLRVEQYF. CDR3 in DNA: TGTGCCAGCAGTGATTTGATAGCGGGAGGACTACGTGTGGAGCAGTACTTC.